Below, 20 T cell receptor beta chains from the same sample are listed, as sequenced in a study of shared clonotypes between healthy human individuals (dated by TCRdb to the early 2020s). CD8 naive samples consisted of CD45RO-negative cells that were positively selected for CCR7, yielding a CD45RA+CCR7+ population without TemRA cells. The library was obtained by the immunoSEQ multiplex PCR assay. Here the immuneACCESS table is served through TCRdb, limited to in-frame sequences with V and J called. Missing clones are a known gap in these copies; in checked studies unresolved V genes cover under half, and the rest lacks a known reason. Recorded for this sample are about 2,200,000 clones; about 92% of them occurred a single time. The top ten hold under 2% of the sample. Sequencing input: naive CD8+ T cells from PBMCs. The intended sense of this specimen's cell subset or site label: CD45RA+CCR7+. Receptors originate from a young man in good health. Some clones in this sample may be carry-over from other donors' samples.

The chain links TRBV12-5 to TRBJ1-2; the D gene is possibly TRBD1 (6 bases). Germline V lookup: CDR1 LGHNT, CDR2 FRNRAP. Trimming took 9 bases from V and 3 from J, leaving 11 bases between them. The CDR3 length is 12 residues. The CDR3 loop reads CASSDSDYGYTF. Here the CDR3 DNA reads TGTGCTAGCTCGGACAGTGACTATGGCTACACCTTC.

The V call is TRBV5-4, the J call TRBJ2-7; D is unclear. The germline V and J ends were trimmed by 3 bases and 3 bases, with 16 bases remaining between them. Germline CDR1 reads SGHNT; CDR2 reads YYREEE (reference sequence). CDR3 size: 15 residues. CDR3 bases: TGTGCCAGCAGCTATCTACCATCGGCAGGCTACGAGCAGTACTTC. It yields the protein CASSYLPSAGYEQYF.

This chain joins TRBV5-6 and TRBJ2-7; D may be TRBD2 (6 bases). Trimming took off 1 base at V and 5 bases at J, with 10 bases between the two ends. CDR3 size: 13 residues. Germline loops: CDR1 SGHDT, CDR2 YYEEEE. Written as DNA, the CDR3 is TGTGCCAGCAGCTTGATGCGGGGTAACGAGCAGTACTTC. It encodes CASSLMRGNEQYF.

The chain carries TRBV30 and TRBJ2-2, with 9 nucleotides matching TRBD2. CDR3 length: 20 residues. The trim removed 0 bases at V and 4 bases at J, leaving 18 bases unmatched. Germline CDR1 GTSNPN, CDR2 SVGIG (reference sequence). The CDR3 loop is CAWSVSGGISGSRGTGELFF. Written as DNA, the CDR3 is TGTGCCTGGAGTGTATCCGGGGGGATTAGCGGGAGTCGAGGCACCGGGGAGCTGTTTTTT.

The CDR3 loop reads CASREPGQDLEAFF. CDR3 sequence (DNA): TGTGCCAGCAGGGAGCCGGGACAGGATCTTGAAGCTTTCTTT. This chain links TRBV2 with TRBJ1-1; 8 nucleotides match TRBD1. The CDR3 covers 14 residues. Looked up from germline, CDR1 is SNHLY and CDR2 is FYNNEI. V shed 6 bases and J 7 bases; nucleotides not matched to a gene: 10.

The chain joins TRBV6-4 to TRBJ2-7; D possibly matches TRBD1 or TRBD2 (5 bases each). In germline, CDR1 is MRHNA, CDR2 SNTAGT. This CDR3 spans 13 amino acids. Trimming stripped 6 bases from V and 5 bases from J, with 14 bases between. The CDR3 nucleotides read TGTGCCAGCAGCCCCGGGGCACGGCACGAGCAGTACTTC. Translated, it gives CASSPGARHEQYF.

The chain has TRBV4-1 and TRBJ1-3, with D possibly matching TRBD1 (5 bases). In germline, CDR1 is MGHRA, CDR2 YSYEKL. Trimming took 0 bases from V and 6 from J, leaving 12 bases between them. The CDR3 is 15 amino acids. DNA of the CDR3: TGCGCCAGCAGCCAAGATCCGGGGCAGGTAAACACCATATATTTT. This gives the protein CASSQDPGQVNTIYF.

Only a few counts were recorded for this clone. In the same sample, other DNA sequences code for this CDR3. V is TRBV29-1 and J is TRBJ1-1, with D unresolved. Trimming took 4 bases from V and 0 from J, leaving 3 bases between them. The CDR3 has 11 residues. CDR1 is SQVTM and CDR2 is ANQGSEA in the germline V gene. The CDR3 reads CSVGLNTEAFF. DNA for the CDR3: TGCAGCGTTGGATTGAACACTGAAGCTTTCTTT.

The rearrangement links TRBV10-3 to TRBJ2-1, with 7 bases that match TRBD2. Unmatched junction bases numbered 5, after V lost 9 bases and J lost 3 bases. The CDR3 has 13 amino acids. Looked up from germline, CDR1 is ENHRY and CDR2 is SYGVKD. The CDR3 bases are TGTGCCATTTCCGGGACTATCTACAATGAGCAGTTCTTC. It codes for CAISGTIYNEQFF.

A word on this clone: Other DNA sequences in this sample translate to the same CDR3. The chain has TRBV10-3 and TRBJ1-1; no firm D call. The CDR3 contains 12 residues. The V gene's germline CDR1 is ENHRY and CDR2 SYGVKD. The germline V and J ends were trimmed by 2 bases and 4 bases, with 5 bases remaining between them. The CDR3 DNA sequence: TGTGCCATCAGTGAGGGATCCACTGAAGCTTTCTTT. Protein: CAISEGSTEAFF.

The V gene is TRBV30, the J gene TRBJ1-2, with 9 bases that match TRBD1. Germline V gene data show CDR1 as GTSNPN and CDR2 as SVGIG (reference sequence). Trimming took 2 bases from V and 4 from J; bases not matched to a gene: 17. This CDR3 is 18 amino acids long. The chain's CDR3 is CAWSSTYRGRFPGYGYTF. The CDR3 bases are TGTGCCTGGAGTTCCACCTACAGGGGGCGCTTCCCCGGCTATGGCTACACCTTC.

The gene calls are TRBV7-3 and TRBJ1-2, with D perhaps TRBD1 (5 bases). The CDR3 is 14 residues long. Trimming shortened V by 5 bases and J by 3 bases, and 13 bases separated the two germline ends. Per germline, CDR1 SGHTA and CDR2 FQGTGA. The CDR3: CASSQTGTDYGYTF. CDR3 sequence (DNA): TGTGCCAGCAGCCAAACCGGGACGGACTATGGCTACACCTTC.

The V and J genes are TRBV10-3 and TRBJ2-1, with D perhaps TRBD2 (5 bases). Trimming cost V 1 base and J 0 bases, with 16 bases left between them. Looked up from germline, CDR1 is ENHRY and CDR2 is SYGVKD. The CDR3 loop spans 18 amino acids. The CDR3 DNA reads TGTGCCATCAGTGAGTACGGAAGCGGCCTAAGCTCCTACAATGAGCAGTTCTTC. This translates into CAISEYGSGLSSYNEQFF.

The chain employs TRBV4-1 and TRBJ2-1; 10 nucleotides align to TRBD2. The germline gives CDR1 MGHRA, CDR2 YSYEKL. This CDR3 contains 16 residues. V lost 1 base, J lost 9 bases, and 9 bases stayed unmatched. The CDR3 sequence is CASSQGLAGGEGEQFF. In DNA, the CDR3 is TGCGCCAGCAGCCAAGGGTTAGCGGGAGGAGAAGGTGAGCAGTTCTTC.

The rearrangement uses TRBV7-9 and TRBJ2-1; 14 nucleotides match TRBD2. J lost 3 bases, V lost 6 bases, and 10 bases had no gene match. This CDR3 comprises 18 residues. From germline, CDR1 is SEHNR and CDR2 FQNEAQ (reference sequence). CDR3 residues: CASSSGTSGSLFYNEQFF. CDR3 nucleotide sequence: TGTGCCAGCAGTTCCGGGACTAGCGGGAGCCTTTTCTACAATGAGCAGTTCTTC.

The chain is built from TRBV7-2 and TRBJ2-2; 14 nucleotides match TRBD2. The germline gives CDR1 SGHTA, CDR2 FQGNSA. After removal of 4 bases from V and 4 bases from J, the junction contained 11 bases not matched to a gene. This CDR3 contains 19 residues. CDR3 sequence (DNA): TGTGCCAGCAGCTCCCCCCGGACAGGGACTAGCGGGAGCACCGGGGAGCTGTTTTTT. Protein sequence: CASSSPRTGTSGSTGELFF.

A word on this clone: The sample carries other DNA sequences with the same CDR3. The chain couples TRBV28 to TRBJ2-7; D not resolved. The CDR3 runs to 11 residues. V was clipped by 5 bases and J by 4 bases, with 6 bases between them. Looked up from germline, CDR1 is MDHEN and CDR2 is SYDVKM. DNA of the CDR3: TGTGCCAGCAGTCGAAATTACGAGCAGTACTTC. Translated: CASSRNYEQYF.

The V call is TRBV27, the J call TRBJ2-7; 9 bases are a match to TRBD2. The CDR3 sequence is 16 residues long. V dropped 4 bases and J dropped 3; count of bases not matched to a gene: 10. CDR1 and CDR2 (germline): MNHEY, SMNVEV (reference sequence). CDR3 residues: CASSSKLSGSGYEQYF. The DNA for the CDR3 is TGTGCCAGCAGTTCCAAACTTAGCGGGAGCGGCTACGAGCAGTACTTC.

Regarding this clone: The sample carries other DNA sequences with the same CDR3. The chain employs TRBV27 and TRBJ2-7, with unresolved D. V was shortened by 3 bases and J by 0 bases, with 6 bases between the two germline ends. Looked up from germline, CDR1 is MNHEY and CDR2 is SMNVEV (reference sequence). This CDR3 is built from 13 residues. CDR3 DNA: TGTGCCAGCAGTTTCCCGGGCTCCTACGAGCAGTACTTC. Its protein product is CASSFPGSYEQYF.

The rearrangement joins TRBV4-1 to TRBJ1-5; 7 positions agree with TRBD1. Trimming removed 4 bases from V and 0 bases from J; junction bases left unmatched: 6. The CDR3 length is 16 residues. Germline CDR1 is MGHRA and CDR2 is YSYEKL. CDR3 in amino acids: CASSPDRSYSNQPQHF. In DNA form, the CDR3 reads TGCGCCAGCAGCCCGGACAGGAGTTATAGCAATCAGCCCCAGCATTTT.